This TCR beta chain was observed in a study of beta chain features in type 1 diabetes (dated by TCRdb to the late 2010s). About the full investigation: No differences in mean age, gender distribution, total cell number or subset yield were found between patients and healthy donors. Across all samples, around 100 million sorted cells were examined, and cell number per subset correlated strongly with RNA yield. In the study, recently diagnosed type 1 diabetes patients and matched healthy donors were compared on the TCRB repertoires of their sorted circulating CD4+ T cell subsets. Whereas all 30 or so donors provided naive and central memory subsets, regulatory and stem cell-like memory subsets were isolated from just 8 patients and about 8 healthy donors.

This clone was picked up a small number of times. Its binding antigen is unknown. Base qualities are not at hand, and no much larger clone is one base apart. What the study reported, not specific to this receptor: Because cDNA rather than genomic DNA was sequenced, highly expressing activated cells could have been over-represented, although no difference in activation and CD3 levels was found between groups. The naive, central memory and regulatory TCRB repertoires appeared to resemble one another more closely among patients than among healthy donors. Shorter templates might have been favored by PCR, but patient and control samples were amplified and corrected together, so both groups would have been affected equally by any skew. HLA sub-analyses involved small numbers of individuals, so any influence of HLA type on TCRB rearrangement remained unresolved. At VDJ recombination sites, type 1 diabetes patients had fewer insertions and more deleted nucleotides, which implies abnormalities in thymic rearrangement. In all four CD4+ subsets, TCRB CDR3 length was moderately but significantly shorter in type 1 diabetes patients.

The entire isolated RNA was reverse transcribed using the High Capacity cDNA Reverse Transcription Kit, and thus expressed TCRB transcripts were sequenced. Naive, central memory and regulatory T cell samples underwent deep immunoSEQ sequencing, averaging roughly 3.5 million total reads per sample. Sorted cells were lysed in RLT buffer, and RNA was extracted using DNase-treated RNeasy Micro or Mini kits according to cell number. To prevent cross-contamination, every cell subset was processed on its own, while patient and healthy donor samples were processed together. The immunoSEQ multiplex PCR was used to amplify TCRB sequences from cDNA, yielding 87-bp fragments that span the CDR3 region. Amplicons were sequenced on the Illumina HiSeq platform. Turning to the authors' computational methods: PCR bias was corrected computationally using synthetic template baselines, and reads within Hamming distance 2 were collapsed, with unmergeable singletons discarded. By aligning reads against IMGT, V, D and J genes, CDR3 length, and insertions or deletions at six rearrangement sites were assigned. Clonotype counts were normalized to sorted cell number within each subset before computing true diversity and Gini coefficients with the tcR R package. The overlap coefficient, calculated on TCRB nucleotide sequences, was used to measure repertoire sharing. As a proxy for the pre-selection repertoire, out-of-frame TCRB sequences from naive cells were analyzed. TCRdb obtained this table from immuneACCESS and retained in-frame rearrangements with V and J assigned. These tables miss some clones; where compared with another copy, unresolved V genes account for less than half of the shortfall, and the remainder is unexplained. V, J and clone size are those of that table, while D and trimming were read from the DNA. The sample table shows nearly 700,000 clones, and about an eighth are seen once. The leading ten clones occupy less than 0.025% of the sample.

Each donor gave one peripheral blood draw, averaging approximately 120 mL, which was collected into heparinised tubes. A BD FACSAria II and a panel including CD45RO, CCR7, CD25, CD127, CD95 and CD27 were used to sort naive, central memory, regulatory and stem cell-like memory CD4+ T cells. A purity above 95% was achieved for all sorted populations. Right away, PBMCs were isolated by Lymphoprep density gradient centrifugation and were stained directly, with no culture step. To minimize batch effects, samples were stained and sorted in pairs, one healthy donor with one patient per experiment. V sheds 4 bases and J sheds 5 bases, leaving 17 bases between their ends. The CDR3 contains 15 residues, cysteine and phenylalanine counted. This entry keeps only the CDR3 DNA: 45 bases, framed from base 1. The germline V gene encodes CDR1 KGHSH and CDR2 LQKENI.

The chain joins TRBV18 to TRBJ1-1; the best D guess is TRBD1, with 5 bases matching. The sequence derives from a man younger than 35 with type 1 diabetes. Sequencing was done on a sample of naive CD4+ T cells from blood. The sample's cell subset or site label, in plain terms: true naive CD4+ T cells. The DNA sequence is TGTGCCAGCTCACTAGCCGGGCAGCCAGGGACTGAAGCTTTCTTT. Translation gives CASSLAGQPGTEAFF.